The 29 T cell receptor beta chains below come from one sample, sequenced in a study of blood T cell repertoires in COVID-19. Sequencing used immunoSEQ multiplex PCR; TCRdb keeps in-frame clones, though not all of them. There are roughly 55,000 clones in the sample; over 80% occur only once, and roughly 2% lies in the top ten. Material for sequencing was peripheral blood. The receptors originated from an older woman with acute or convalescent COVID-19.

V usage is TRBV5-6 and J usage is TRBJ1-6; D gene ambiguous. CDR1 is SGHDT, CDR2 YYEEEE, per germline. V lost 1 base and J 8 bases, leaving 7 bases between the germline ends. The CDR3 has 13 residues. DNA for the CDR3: TGTGCCAGCAGCTTGTTTCTCGATTCACCCCTCCACTTT. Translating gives CASSLFLDSPLHF. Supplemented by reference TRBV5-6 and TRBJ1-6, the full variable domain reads DAGVTQSPTHLIKTRGQQVTLRCSPKSGHDTVSWYQQALGQGPQFIFQYYEEEERQRGNFPDRFSGHQFPNYSSELNVNALLLGDSALYLCASSLFLDSPLHFGNGTRLTVT.

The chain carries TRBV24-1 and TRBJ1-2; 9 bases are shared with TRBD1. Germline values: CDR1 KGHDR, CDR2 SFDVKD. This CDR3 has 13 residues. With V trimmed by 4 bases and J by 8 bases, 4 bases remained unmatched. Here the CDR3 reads CATSETGGWGYTF. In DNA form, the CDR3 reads TGTGCCACCAGTGAAACAGGGGGCTGGGGCTACACCTTC.

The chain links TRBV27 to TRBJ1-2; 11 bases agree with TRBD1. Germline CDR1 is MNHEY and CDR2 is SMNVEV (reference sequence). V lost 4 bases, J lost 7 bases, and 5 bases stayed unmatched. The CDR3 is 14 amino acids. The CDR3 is CASSSRDRGAGYTF. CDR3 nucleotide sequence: TGTGCCAGCAGTTCCCGGGACAGGGGGGCTGGCTACACCTTC.

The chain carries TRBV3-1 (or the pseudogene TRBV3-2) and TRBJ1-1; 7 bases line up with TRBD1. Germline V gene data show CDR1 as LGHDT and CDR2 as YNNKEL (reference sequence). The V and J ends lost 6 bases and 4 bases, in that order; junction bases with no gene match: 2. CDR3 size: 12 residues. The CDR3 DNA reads TGTGCCAGCAGTCCAGGGGGCACTGAAGCTTTCTTT. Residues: CASSPGGTEAFF.

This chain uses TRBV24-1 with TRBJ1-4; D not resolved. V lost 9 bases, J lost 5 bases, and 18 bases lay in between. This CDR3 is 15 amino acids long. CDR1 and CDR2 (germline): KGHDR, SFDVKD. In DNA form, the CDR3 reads TGTGCCACCGGGATGGTTAGAGGAGGGAATGAAAAACTGTTTTTT. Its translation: CATGMVRGGNEKLFF.

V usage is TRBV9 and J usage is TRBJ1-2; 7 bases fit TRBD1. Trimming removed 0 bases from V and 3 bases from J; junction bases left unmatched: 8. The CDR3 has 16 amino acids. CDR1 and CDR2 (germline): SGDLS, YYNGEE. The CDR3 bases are TGTGCCAGCAGCGTAGGACAGGGCGGCTATGACTATGGCTACACCTTC. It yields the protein CASSVGQGGYDYGYTF. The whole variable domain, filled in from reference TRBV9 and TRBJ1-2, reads DSGVTQTPKHLITATGQRVTLRCSPRSGDLSVYWYQQSLDQGLQFLIQYYNGEERAKGNILERFSAQQFPDLHSELNLSSLELGDSALYFCASSVGQGGYDYGYTFGSGTRLTVV.

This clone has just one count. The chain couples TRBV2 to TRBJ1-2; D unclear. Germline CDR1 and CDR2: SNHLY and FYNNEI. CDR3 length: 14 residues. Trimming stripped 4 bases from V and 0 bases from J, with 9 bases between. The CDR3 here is CASSARTTNYGYTF. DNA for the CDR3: TGTGCCAGCAGTGCACGTACAACTAACTATGGCTACACCTTC.

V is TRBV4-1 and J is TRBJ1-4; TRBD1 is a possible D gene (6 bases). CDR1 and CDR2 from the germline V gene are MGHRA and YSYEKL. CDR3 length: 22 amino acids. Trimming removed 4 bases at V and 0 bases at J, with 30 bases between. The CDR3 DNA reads TGCGCCAGCAGCCGGGGGAAAGGAACAGGGAACTCGGTATCAGCAACTAATGAAAAACTGTTTTTT. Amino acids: CASSRGKGTGNSVSATNEKLFF.

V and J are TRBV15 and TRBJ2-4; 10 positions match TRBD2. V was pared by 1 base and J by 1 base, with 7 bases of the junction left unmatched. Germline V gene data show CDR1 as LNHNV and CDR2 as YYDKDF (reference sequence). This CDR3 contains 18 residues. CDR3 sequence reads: CATSRALAGVSAKNIQYF. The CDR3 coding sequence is TGTGCCACCAGCAGAGCTCTAGCGGGAGTATCGGCCAAAAACATTCAGTACTTC.

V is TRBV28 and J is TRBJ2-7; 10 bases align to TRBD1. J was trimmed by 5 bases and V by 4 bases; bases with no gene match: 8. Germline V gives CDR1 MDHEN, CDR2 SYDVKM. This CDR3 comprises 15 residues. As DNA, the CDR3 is TGTGCCAGCAGTTCTTGGACAGGGGGTCGTCACGAGCAGTACTTC. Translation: CASSSWTGGRHEQYF.

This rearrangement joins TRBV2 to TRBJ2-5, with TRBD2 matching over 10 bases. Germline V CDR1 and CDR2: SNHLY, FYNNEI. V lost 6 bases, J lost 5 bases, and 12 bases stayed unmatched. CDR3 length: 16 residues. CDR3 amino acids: CASSARVAGGGETQYF. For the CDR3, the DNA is TGTGCCAGCAGCGCCAGGGTAGCGGGGGGTGGGGAGACCCAGTACTTC.

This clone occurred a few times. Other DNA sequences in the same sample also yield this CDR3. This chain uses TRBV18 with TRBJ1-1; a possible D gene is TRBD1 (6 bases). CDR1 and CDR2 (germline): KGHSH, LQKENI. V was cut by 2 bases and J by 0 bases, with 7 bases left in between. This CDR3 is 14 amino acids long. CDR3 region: CASSPTGMNTEAFF. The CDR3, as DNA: TGTGCCAGCTCACCAACAGGGATGAACACTGAAGCTTTCTTT.

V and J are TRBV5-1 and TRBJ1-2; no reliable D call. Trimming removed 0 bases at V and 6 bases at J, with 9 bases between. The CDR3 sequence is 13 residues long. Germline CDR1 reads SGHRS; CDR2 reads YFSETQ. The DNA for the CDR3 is TGCGCCAGCAGCTTGGGTGGAGATAATGGCTACACCTTC. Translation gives CASSLGGDNGYTF. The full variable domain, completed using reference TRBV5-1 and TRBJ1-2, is KAGVTQTPRYLIKTRGQQVTLSCSPISGHRSVSWYQQTPGQGLQFLFEYFSETQRNKGNFPGRFSGRQFSNSRSEMNVSTLELGDSALYLCASSLGGDNGYTFGSGTRLTVV.

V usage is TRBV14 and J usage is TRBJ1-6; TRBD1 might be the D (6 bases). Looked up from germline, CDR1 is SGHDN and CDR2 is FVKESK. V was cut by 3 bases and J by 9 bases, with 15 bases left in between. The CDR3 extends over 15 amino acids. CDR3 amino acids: CASSHLGTSVSPLHF. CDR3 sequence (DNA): TGTGCCAGCAGCCACCTAGGGACATCGGTTTCACCCCTCCACTTT.

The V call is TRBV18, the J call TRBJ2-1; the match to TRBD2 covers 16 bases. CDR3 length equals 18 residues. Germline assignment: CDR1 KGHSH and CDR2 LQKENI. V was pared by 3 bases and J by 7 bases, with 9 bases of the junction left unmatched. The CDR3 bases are TGTGCCAGCTCACCTCCGGGACTAGCGGGAGGGCCCACGAATGAGCAGTTCTTC. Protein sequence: CASSPPGLAGGPTNEQFF.

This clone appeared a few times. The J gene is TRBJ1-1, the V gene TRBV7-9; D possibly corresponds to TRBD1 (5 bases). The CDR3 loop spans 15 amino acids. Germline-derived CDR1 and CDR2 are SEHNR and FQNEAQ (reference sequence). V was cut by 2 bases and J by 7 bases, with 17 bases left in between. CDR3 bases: TGTGCCAGCAGCTTAACCGGAATCCGTACAGGTGAAGCTTTCTTT. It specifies CASSLTGIRTGEAFF.

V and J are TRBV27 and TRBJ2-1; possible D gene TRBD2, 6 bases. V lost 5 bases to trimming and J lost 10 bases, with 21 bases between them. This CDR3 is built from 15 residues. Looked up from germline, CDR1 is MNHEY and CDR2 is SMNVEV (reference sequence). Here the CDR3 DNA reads TGTGCCAGCAGTGTAGCGGAGGTCCCTTCAGTCGAGCAGTTCTTC. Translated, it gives CASSVAEVPSVEQFF.

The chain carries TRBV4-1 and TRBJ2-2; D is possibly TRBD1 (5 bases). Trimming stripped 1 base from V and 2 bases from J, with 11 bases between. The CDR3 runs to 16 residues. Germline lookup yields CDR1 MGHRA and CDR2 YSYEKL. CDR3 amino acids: CASSQVRTKNTGELFF. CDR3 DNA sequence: TGCGCCAGCAGCCAAGTCAGGACAAAAAACACCGGGGAGCTGTTTTTT.

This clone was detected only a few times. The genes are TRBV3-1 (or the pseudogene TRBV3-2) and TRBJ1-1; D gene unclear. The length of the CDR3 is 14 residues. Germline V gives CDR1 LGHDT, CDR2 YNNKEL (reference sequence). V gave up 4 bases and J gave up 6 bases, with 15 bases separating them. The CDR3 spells CASSRADLRAEAFF. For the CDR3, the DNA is TGTGCCAGCAGCCGAGCAGATTTGAGGGCTGAAGCTTTCTTT.

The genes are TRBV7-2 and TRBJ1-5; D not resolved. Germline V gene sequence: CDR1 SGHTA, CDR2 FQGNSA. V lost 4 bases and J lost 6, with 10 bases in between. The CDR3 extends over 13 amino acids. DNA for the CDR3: TGTGCCAGCAGCTCCCGACGGGGTCAGCCCCAGCATTTT. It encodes CASSSRRGQPQHF.

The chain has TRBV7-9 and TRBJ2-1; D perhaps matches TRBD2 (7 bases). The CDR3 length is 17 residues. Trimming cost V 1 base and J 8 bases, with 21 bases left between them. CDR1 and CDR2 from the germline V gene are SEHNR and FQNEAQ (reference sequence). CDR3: CASSLEFRGGASYEQFF. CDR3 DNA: TGTGCCAGCAGCTTAGAGTTTAGAGGGGGGGCCTCTTATGAGCAGTTCTTC.

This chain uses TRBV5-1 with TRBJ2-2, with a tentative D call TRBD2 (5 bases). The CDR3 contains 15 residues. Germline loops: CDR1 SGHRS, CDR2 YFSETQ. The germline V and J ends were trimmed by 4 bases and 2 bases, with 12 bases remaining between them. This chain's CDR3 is CASSPFEGNTGELFF. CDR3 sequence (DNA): TGCGCCAGCAGCCCCTTCGAGGGAAACACCGGGGAGCTGTTTTTT.

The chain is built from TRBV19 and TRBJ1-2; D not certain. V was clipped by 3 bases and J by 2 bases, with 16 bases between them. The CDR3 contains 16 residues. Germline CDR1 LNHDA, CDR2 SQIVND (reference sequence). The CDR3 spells CASSMTFPRGNYGYTF. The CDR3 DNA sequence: TGTGCCAGTAGTATGACATTCCCTCGAGGGAACTATGGCTACACCTTC.

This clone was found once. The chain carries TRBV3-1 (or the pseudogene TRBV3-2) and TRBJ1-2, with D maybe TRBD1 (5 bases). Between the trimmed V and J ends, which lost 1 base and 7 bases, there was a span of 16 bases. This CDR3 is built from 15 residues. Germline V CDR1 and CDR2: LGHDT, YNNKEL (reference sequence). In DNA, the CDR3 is TGTGCCAGCAGCCAAGGAACGCTTGGGCAGGGTGGCTACACCTTC. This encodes CASSQGTLGQGGYTF.

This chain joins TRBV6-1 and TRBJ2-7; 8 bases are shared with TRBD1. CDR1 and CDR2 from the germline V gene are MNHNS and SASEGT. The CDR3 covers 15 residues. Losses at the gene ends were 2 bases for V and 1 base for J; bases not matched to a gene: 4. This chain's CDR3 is CASSEQTGASYEQYF. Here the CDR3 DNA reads TGTGCCAGCAGTGAACAGACAGGGGCTTCCTACGAGCAGTACTTC.

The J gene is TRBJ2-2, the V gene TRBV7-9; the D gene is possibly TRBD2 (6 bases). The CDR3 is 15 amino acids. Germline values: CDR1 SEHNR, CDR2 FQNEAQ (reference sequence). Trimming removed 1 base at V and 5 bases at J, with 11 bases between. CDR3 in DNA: TGTGCCAGCAGCTTAGTAGACGCGGGAACCGGGGAGCTGTTTTTT. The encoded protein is CASSLVDAGTGELFF.

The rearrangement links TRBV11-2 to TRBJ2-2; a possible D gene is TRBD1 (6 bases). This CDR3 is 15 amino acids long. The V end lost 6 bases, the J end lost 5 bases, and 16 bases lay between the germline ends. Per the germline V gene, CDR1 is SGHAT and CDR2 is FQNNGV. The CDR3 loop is CASSFSWTETGELFF. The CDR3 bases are TGTGCCAGCAGTTTTTCCTGGACAGAGACCGGGGAGCTGTTTTTT.

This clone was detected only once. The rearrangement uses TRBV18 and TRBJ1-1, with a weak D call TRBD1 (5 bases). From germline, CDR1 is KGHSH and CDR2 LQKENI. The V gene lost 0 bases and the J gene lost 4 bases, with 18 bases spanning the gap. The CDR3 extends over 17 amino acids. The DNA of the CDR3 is TGTGCCAGCTCACCACCGCTGGGGGGAGCCCCCTCCACTGAAGCTTTCTTT. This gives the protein CASSPPLGGAPSTEAFF.

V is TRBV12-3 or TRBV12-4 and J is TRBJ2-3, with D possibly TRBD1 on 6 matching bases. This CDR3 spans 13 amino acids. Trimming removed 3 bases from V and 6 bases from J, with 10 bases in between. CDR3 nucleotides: TGTGCCAGCAGTTTTGGGGGCCAGGATACGCAGTATTTT. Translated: CASSFGGQDTQYF.